This T cell receptor (beta chain) was sequenced in a study of immune evolution from preneoplasia to lung adenocarcinoma. Study-wide results and limits: Top clone share appeared to fall from AAH through AIS, MIA, adenocarcinoma.

Deletions cut 6 bases from V and 3 bases from J, with 15 bases between. Germline lookup yields CDR1 MDHEN and CDR2 SYDVKM. This CDR3 has 14 residues. Remarks on this clone: Its antigen remains unknown.

Assay: immunoSEQ multiplex PCR; the TCRdb copy retains only in-frame clones and omits some. The sample lists 9,000 to 13,000 clones; about 74% were seen once. The source is a person in their sixties or seventies with lung adenocarcinoma. Some clones in this sample may be carry-over from other donors' samples. V is TRBV28 and J is TRBJ2-7; D possibly matches TRBD1 or TRBD2 (5 bases each). Sequencing used FFPE normal lung tissue adjacent to the tumor. The CDR3 is CASSYGQGLYEQYF. In nucleotides, the CDR3 is TGTGCCAGCAGCTACGGACAAGGACTCTACGAGCAGTACTTC.